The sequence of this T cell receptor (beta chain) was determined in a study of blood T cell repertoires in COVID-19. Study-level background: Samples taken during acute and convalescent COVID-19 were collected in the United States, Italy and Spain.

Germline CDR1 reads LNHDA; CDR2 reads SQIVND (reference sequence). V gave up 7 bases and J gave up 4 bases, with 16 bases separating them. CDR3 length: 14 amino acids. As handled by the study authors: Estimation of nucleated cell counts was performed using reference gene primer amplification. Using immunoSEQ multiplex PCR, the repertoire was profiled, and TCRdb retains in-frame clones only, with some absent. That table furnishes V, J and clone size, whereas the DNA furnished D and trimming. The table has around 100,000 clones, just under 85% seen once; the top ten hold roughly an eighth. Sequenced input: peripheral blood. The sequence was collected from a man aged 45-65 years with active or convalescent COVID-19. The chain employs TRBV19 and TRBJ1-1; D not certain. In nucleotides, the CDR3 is TGTGCCAGTATGTTGGGCCACGCGAGCACTGAAGCTTTCTTT. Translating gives CASMLGHASTEAFF. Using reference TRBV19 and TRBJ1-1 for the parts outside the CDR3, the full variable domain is DGGITQSPKYLFRKEGQNVTLSCEQNLNHDAMYWYRQDPGQGLRLIYYSQIVNDFQKGDIAEGYSVSREKKESFPLTVTSAQKNPTAFYLCASMLGHASTEAFFGQGTRLTVV.